This record concerns one T cell receptor (beta chain) sequence. No sorting of T cells preceded isolation of total RNA from whole blood. This record belongs to a study of monozygotic twins with inflammatory bowel disease. CDR3 length: 14 residues. In germline, CDR1 is KGHSH, CDR2 LQKENI. The template-switching step introduced UMIs that carried a 6-nucleotide sample barcode. cDNA encoding TCRalpha and TCRbeta underwent two nested PCRs of around 15 and 10 cycles, each of which was followed by bead purification. TCRdb processed the 5' RACE reads again and assigns one entry to each CDR3 protein, with no DNA. The ten top clones account for roughly 7.1%, within a sample of about 200,000 distinct CDR3 sequences.

The receptor was isolated from a human donor with ulcerative colitis or Crohn's disease, or a healthy co-twin of an affected twin (not recorded which). Sequencing used blood. The chain joins TRBV18 to TRBJ1-4. The CDR3 here is CASSPQGFNEKLFF.